The rows below give T cell receptor beta chains drawn from one sample of a study of blood T cell repertoires in COVID-19. The assay was immunoSEQ multiplex PCR, and TCRdb's table has in-frame clones only and misses some. There are roughly 63,000 clones in the sample; around three quarters occur only once, and about 31% lies in the top ten. The sample was peripheral blood. The receptors originated from a human donor in a cohort sampled during active COVID-19. Each CDR3 is given with its conserved first and last residue. Fields, in order: J gene, clone size, D gene, V gene, CDR3 protein, CDR3 DNA. A D gene is named only where the DNA matches it firmly. Only some rows state a clone size, as once, few, many or a class for expanded clones.

>TRBJ2-7|NA|TRBD2|TRBV6-5
CASSYPRREGQQYF
TGTGCCAGCAGTTACCCGCGCCGGGAGGGGCAGCAGTACTTC
>TRBJ2-3|once|NA|TRBV2
CASRERTTSTDTQYF
TGTGCCAGCAGGGAACGGACAACTAGCACAGATACGCAGTATTTT
>TRBJ2-7|NA|NA|TRBV6-1
CASSEAHRYEQYF
TGTGCCAGCAGTGAAGCGCACAGATACGAGCAGTACTTC
>TRBJ2-2|NA|NA|TRBV6-5
CASTPLASNTGELFF
TGTGCCAGCACACCCTTAGCGAGTAACACCGGGGAGCTGTTTTTT
>TRBJ1-4|NA|TRBD1|TRBV19
CASRGTGLNEKLFF
TGTGCCAGTAGGGGGACAGGACTAAATGAAAAACTGTTTTTT
>TRBJ2-7|NA|NA|TRBV5-1
CASSLGIQGEQYF
TGCGCCAGCAGCTTGGGGATCCAGGGCGAGCAGTACTTC
>TRBJ1-1|NA|NA|TRBV6-5
CASSYERNRYTEAFF
TGTGCCAGCAGTTACGAACGGAACAGGTACACTGAAGCTTTCTTT
>TRBJ2-3|NA|TRBD2|TRBV5-1
CASAREPGTDTQYF
TGCGCCAGCGCGCGGGAGCCGGGCACAGATACGCAGTATTTT
>TRBJ1-5|NA|NA|TRBV2
CASRDRTVGQPQHF
TGTGCCAGCAGGGATAGGACAGTAGGTCAGCCCCAGCATTTT
>TRBJ1-1|NA|TRBD1|TRBV6-2/TRBV6-3
CASSSHPGGLSNTEAFF
TGTGCCAGCAGTTCCCATCCAGGGGGTTTATCGAACACTGAAGCTTTCTTT
>TRBJ2-1|NA|NA|TRBV5-4
CASSLERGNEQFF
TGTGCCAGCAGCTTGGAAAGAGGCAATGAGCAGTTCTTC
>TRBJ2-7|NA|TRBD2|TRBV13
CASSEGTSGSYEQYF
TGTGCCAGCAGCGAGGGGACTAGCGGGTCCTACGAGCAGTACTTC
>TRBJ2-2|once|NA|TRBV30
CAWSLGLGDHGELFF
TGTGCCTGGAGCCTCGGACTGGGAGATCACGGGGAGCTGTTTTTT
>TRBJ1-1|NA|TRBD1|TRBV4-1
CASSHIQGVQKNTEAFF
TGCGCCAGCAGCCACATCCAGGGGGTGCAAAAGAACACTGAAGCTTTCTTT
>TRBJ2-7|once|NA|TRBV18
CASSPSLGGSHEQYF
TGTGCCAGCTCACCAAGTTTGGGGGGATCCCACGAGCAGTACTTC
>TRBJ1-2|NA|NA|TRBV18
CASSPSPRTDYGYTF
TGTGCCAGCTCACCCTCGCCCCGGACAGATTATGGCTACACCTTC
>TRBJ1-2|NA|NA|TRBV4-3
CASSQDQGRYGYTF
TGCGCCAGCAGCCAAGATCAGGGAAGGTATGGCTACACCTTC
>TRBJ2-5|NA|TRBD1|TRBV7-9
CASSSWDSEKETQYF
TGTGCCAGCAGCTCGTGGGACAGCGAAAAAGAGACCCAGTACTTC
>TRBJ1-3|NA|NA|TRBV27
CASSFRQGVNTIYF
TGTGCCAGCAGTTTTCGGCAGGGCGTAAACACCATATATTTT
>TRBJ2-3|NA|TRBD2|TRBV6-2/TRBV6-3
CASSLLAGVVADTQYF
TGTGCCAGCAGTCTACTAGCGGGAGTAGTGGCAGATACGCAGTATTTT
>TRBJ2-1|few|TRBD1|TRBV2
CASSRQGGEQFF
TGTGCCAGCAGTCGACAGGGGGGTGAGCAGTTCTTC
>TRBJ2-7|NA|NA|TRBV2
CASSLNTGGIYEQYF
TGTGCCAGCAGCCTAAACACCGGGGGTATCTACGAGCAGTACTTC
>TRBJ2-1|NA|TRBD2|TRBV18
CASSPTLAGGNEQFF
TGTGCCAGCTCACCAACGCTAGCGGGAGGCAATGAGCAGTTCTTC